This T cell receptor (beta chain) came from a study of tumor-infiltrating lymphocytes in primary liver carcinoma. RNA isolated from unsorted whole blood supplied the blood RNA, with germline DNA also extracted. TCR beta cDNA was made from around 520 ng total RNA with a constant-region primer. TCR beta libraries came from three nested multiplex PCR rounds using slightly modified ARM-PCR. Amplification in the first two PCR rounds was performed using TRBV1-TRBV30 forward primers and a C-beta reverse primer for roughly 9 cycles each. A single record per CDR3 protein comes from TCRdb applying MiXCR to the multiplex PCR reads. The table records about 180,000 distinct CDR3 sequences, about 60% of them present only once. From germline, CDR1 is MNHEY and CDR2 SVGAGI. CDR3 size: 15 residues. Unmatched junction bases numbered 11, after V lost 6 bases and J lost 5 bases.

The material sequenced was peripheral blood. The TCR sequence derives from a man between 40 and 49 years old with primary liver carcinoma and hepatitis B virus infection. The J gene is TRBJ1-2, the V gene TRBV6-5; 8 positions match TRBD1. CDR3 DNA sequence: TGTGCCAGCAGGGCAGGGGGCGAGGAGAGATATGGCTACACCTTC. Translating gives CASRAGGEERYGYTF.